This is a list of T cell receptor beta chains from one sample in a study of early T cells in non-severe SARS-CoV-2 infection. Each CDR3 protein is one row after TCRdb ran MiXCR on the 5' RACE reads. Among about 11,000 distinct CDR3 sequences listed, about 4.9% were seen once. Sequencing was carried out using whole blood. The origin of the receptors is an adult who was a healthcare worker with PCR-confirmed SARS-CoV-2 infection or an uninfected control (not recorded which). Each CDR3 is given with its conserved first and last residue. The order of the fields is J gene, D gene, clone size, V gene, CDR3 DNA, CDR3 protein. D genes are given only for firm matches. Clone sizes are given selectively: once, few, many, or a class where the clone is expanded.

>TRBJ1-2|.|.|TRBV29-1
TGCAGCTCGTCAACTAGGAATGGCTACACCTTC
CSSSTRNGYTF
>TRBJ2-1|TRBD2|medium-sized|TRBV6-2/TRBV6-3
TGTGCCAGCAAAGCGGGAGGGGACAATGAGCAGTTCTTC
CASKAGGDNEQFF
>TRBJ2-5|.|medium-sized|TRBV10-3
TGTGCCATCAGTGAGGACGGCGAGATTGAGACCCAGTACTTC
CAISEDGEIETQYF
>TRBJ1-1|.|medium-sized|TRBV27
TGTGCCAGCGGCCCTCCCAGGGGCGCCAACACTGAAGCTTTCTTT
CASGPPRGANTEAFF
>TRBJ2-7|.|many|TRBV11-3
TGTGCCAGCAGCTTAGAACGAGACTCCTACGAGCAGTACTTC
CASSLERDSYEQYF
>TRBJ2-3|.|.|TRBV27
TGTGCCAGCAGTTTCGACAGGGAGGGTACGCAGTATTTT
CASSFDREGTQYF
>TRBJ1-4|.|many|TRBV5-5
TGTGCCAGCAGCTTTGTGGGTAACACTAATGAAAAACTGTTTTTT
CASSFVGNTNEKLFF
>TRBJ2-5|TRBD1|many|TRBV12-5
TGTGCTAGTGGTTTGGTACACGGGACAGGGGGTGCTGAGAATCAAGAGACCCAGTACTTC
CASGLVHGTGGAENQETQYF
>TRBJ1-2|TRBD1|.|TRBV19
TGTGCCAGTAGTACAAAACCGGGACAGGGGGCGCCTTATGGCTACACCTTC
CASSTKPGQGAPYGYTF
>TRBJ1-4|.|.|TRBV6-5
TGTGCCAGCAGTTATTCAGGGATCGGGGAAAAACTGTTTTTT
CASSYSGIGEKLFF
>TRBJ2-7|TRBD2|many|TRBV15
TGTGCCACCAGCAGCGGGGGGAACGGGGTCCACGAGCAGTACTTC
CATSSGGNGVHEQYF
>TRBJ2-5|.|.|TRBV24-1
TGTGCCACCAGTGATGGAGAGACCCAGTACTTC
CATSDGETQYF
>TRBJ1-2|.|medium-sized|TRBV4-3
TGCGCCAGCAGCCAGTCCGGACAGAAGTGGTATGGCTACACCTTC
CASSQSGQKWYGYTF
>TRBJ1-6|TRBD1|medium-sized|TRBV30
TGTGCCTGGGGAGTCGACAGGGTAATTGCTAATTCACCCCTCCACTTT
CAWGVDRVIANSPLHF
>TRBJ1-6|TRBD1|many|TRBV27
TGTGCCAGCAGTTCCCGGGACAGGGGGTCGGATTCACCCCTCCACTTT
CASSSRDRGSDSPLHF
>TRBJ2-1|.|.|TRBV28
TGTGCCAGCAGTGCGGTTGACTCTTACAATGAGCAGTTCTTC
CASSAVDSYNEQFF
>TRBJ1-5|.|many|TRBV20-1
TGCAGTGCGACCCCTAGACCAGAGGGCAATCAGCCCCAGCATTTT
CSATPRPEGNQPQHF
>TRBJ2-1|TRBD1|medium-sized|TRBV20-1
TGCAGTGCTAGTCCTCCGGGACAGGGGTCTCTGAGCTCCTACAATGAGCAGTTCTTC
CSASPPGQGSLSSYNEQFF
>TRBJ1-2|TRBD1|many|TRBV19
TGTGCCAGTAGTTCAGGGGGCGAACGTAACTATGGCTACACCTTC
CASSSGGERNYGYTF
>TRBJ1-3|TRBD1|medium-sized|TRBV19
TGTGCCAGTACCCGGACAGGGTTGGGAAACACCATATATTTT
CASTRTGLGNTIYF
>TRBJ1-6|TRBD1|few|TRBV11-2
TGTGCCAGCAGCTCGGGGGACAGGGTTGATAATTCACCCCTCCACTTT
CASSSGDRVDNSPLHF
>TRBJ2-1|.|many|TRBV29-1
TGCAGCGTTGAGTCATGGGGACGTATGACCTACAATGAGCAGTTCTTC
CSVESWGRMTYNEQFF
>TRBJ2-7|TRBD1|medium-sized|TRBV19
TGTGCCAGTAGTATTTTCGGGACAGAAGCCTACGAGCAGTACTTC
CASSIFGTEAYEQYF
>TRBJ2-2|.|medium-sized|TRBV7-8
TGTGCCAGCAGCTTGTCTCAGAGCACCGGGGAGCTGTTTTTT
CASSLSQSTGELFF
>TRBJ2-5|.|many|TRBV11-2
TGTGCCAGCAGCTTAGATAACAGCCAAGAGACCCAGTACTTC
CASSLDNSQETQYF
>TRBJ2-7|.|many|TRBV19
TGTGCCAGTAGTACCGATCCCAGCTCCTACGAGCAGTACTTC
CASSTDPSSYEQYF
>TRBJ1-5|.|few|TRBV4-3
TGCGCCAGCAGCCAAGACGGCAATCAGCCCCAGCATTTT
CASSQDGNQPQHF
>TRBJ2-3|.|many|TRBV6-6
TGTGCCAGCAGACGCCGTTCGGGGGAGTTAGCAGATACGCAGTATTTT
CASRRRSGELADTQYF
>TRBJ2-7|TRBD1|many|TRBV7-6
TGTGCCAGCAGCTTACAGGGGGGACAGGGCTACGAGCAGTACTTC
CASSLQGGQGYEQYF
>TRBJ1-3|.|medium-sized|TRBV20-1
TGCAGTGCTAGACTCCCCGGAAACACCATATATTTT
CSARLPGNTIYF
>TRBJ1-1|.|.|TRBV18
TGTGCCAGCTCACCAAAATCGAACACTGAAGCTTTCTTT
CASSPKSNTEAFF
>TRBJ2-6|.|.|TRBV4-3
TGCGCCAGCAGCCAAGAGGGGCCTTCTGGGGCCAACGTCCTGACTTTC
CASSQEGPSGANVLTF
>TRBJ2-7|.|few|TRBV6-6
TGTGCCAGCAGTCGGCGGTTCTCCCTCGAGCAGTACTTC
CASSRRFSLEQYF
>TRBJ2-5|.|medium-sized|TRBV5-3
TGTGCCAGAAGCTTGGAGGAGACCCAGTACTTC
CARSLEETQYF
>TRBJ1-4|.|few|TRBV7-9
TGTGCCAGCAGCTACGAAGGACCTAGCGGGGCTAATGAAAAACTGTTTTTT
CASSYEGPSGANEKLFF
>TRBJ1-5|.|medium-sized|TRBV7-8
TGTGCCAGCAGCTTAGGCGAGCTCCAGCCCCAGCATTTT
CASSLGELQPQHF
>TRBJ1-5|TRBD1|few|TRBV4-1
TGCGCCAGCAGCCAGCAGACAGGGGAGAATCAGCCCCAGCATTTT
CASSQQTGENQPQHF
>TRBJ2-4|.|many|TRBV20-1
TGCAGTGCTAGAGATTCGCCGGCAGGGAAAAACATTCAGTACTTC
CSARDSPAGKNIQYF
>TRBJ2-5|TRBD2|many|TRBV7-8
TGTGCCAGCAGCTTTCGGGGGGACCGCCAAGAGACCCAGTACTTC
CASSFRGDRQETQYF
>TRBJ2-3|.|many|TRBV20-1
TGCAGTGCTAGAGATGGGTATCGGGAGAGCACAGATACGCAGTATTTT
CSARDGYRESTDTQYF
>TRBJ2-4|.|.|TRBV20-1
TGCAGTGCCATTGTACTAGCCAAAAACATTCAGTACTTC
CSAIVLAKNIQYF
>TRBJ1-5|TRBD1|few|TRBV20-1
TGCAGTGCTATACAGGGGATAATTGATCAGCCCCAGCATTTT
CSAIQGIIDQPQHF
>TRBJ2-3|.|many|TRBV7-9
TGTGCCAGCAGCTTAAGGGATACGCAGTATTTT
CASSLRDTQYF
>TRBJ2-3|TRBD2|few|TRBV19
TGTGCCAGTCATACGACTAGCAGCGACACAGATACGCAGTATTTT
CASHTTSSDTDTQYF
>TRBJ2-3|.|many|TRBV12-3/TRBV12-4
TGTGCCAGCAGCCTCCGGGAGAGCACAGATACGCAGTATTTT
CASSLRESTDTQYF
>TRBJ1-1|.|medium-sized|TRBV6-1
TGTGCCAGCAGATTCGACAGTAAAGCTTTCTTT
CASRFDSKAFF
>TRBJ2-4|.|many|TRBV2
TGTGCCAGCACAAGGGGGGGAACACCGGGAGGTAACATTCAGTACTTC
CASTRGGTPGGNIQYF
>TRBJ2-4|TRBD1|.|TRBV6-4
TGTGCCAGCAGGGGACAGAGAAGAAACATTCAGTACTTC
CASRGQRRNIQYF